This TCR beta chain was retrieved from a study of cytomegalovirus exposure and HLA in healthy donors. The wider study: In an earlier analysis, around 100 million unique TCR beta sequences were found from 150 million to 200 million T cells. General observations from the study: Sequencing had likely introduced a cluster of highly shared sequence variants as an artifact. In a later analysis, TCR association rates varied by HLA locus: DRB1 most, HLA-C fewest. According to a later analysis, donors in an Asian-associated ancestry cluster reportedly had fewer N-insertions than the roughly 640-donor mean.

The CDR3 loop spans 14 amino acids. V dropped 8 bases and J dropped 11; count of bases not matched to a gene: 18. Germline-derived CDR1 and CDR2 are ENHRY and SYGVKD. For this clone: The antigen remains undetermined.

Primers for the PCR totalled 60 Vbeta and 13 Jbeta. Method: immunoSEQ multiplex PCR; TCRdb's copy keeps in-frame clones and lacks some. The sample gives 150,000 to 200,000 clones, less than 85% of which show up once; approximately 1.5% is in the top ten. The sequenced material came from PBMCs. The source of this sequence is a male donor in good health and CMV-seronegative. The genes are TRBV10-3 and TRBJ2-7; 7 bases match TRBD1. In DNA, the CDR3 is TGTGCCATCGCCAATTCCGCCGGGACAGACCCCAAGTACTTC. It yields the protein CAIANSAGTDPKYF.